This T cell receptor (beta chain) was documented in a study of cytomegalovirus exposure and HLA in healthy donors. Both 60 Vbeta primers and 13 Jbeta primers went into the PCR. Using immunoSEQ multiplex PCR, the repertoire was profiled, and TCRdb retains in-frame clones only, with some absent. Of 150,000 to 200,000 clones listed, approximately 78% were seen once; the top ten hold roughly 2.5%. The CDR3 covers 12 residues. Germline values: CDR1 SEHNR, CDR2 FQNEAQ (reference sequence). V was shortened by 3 bases and J by 4 bases, with 3 bases between the two germline ends. The receptor was derived from a human donor in good health. Sequencing used PBMCs. The gene calls are TRBV7-9 and TRBJ2-2; D not resolved. The CDR3 coding sequence is TGTGCCAGCAGCTTCCTCACCGGGGAGCTGTTTTTT. This sequence encodes CASSFLTGELFF.